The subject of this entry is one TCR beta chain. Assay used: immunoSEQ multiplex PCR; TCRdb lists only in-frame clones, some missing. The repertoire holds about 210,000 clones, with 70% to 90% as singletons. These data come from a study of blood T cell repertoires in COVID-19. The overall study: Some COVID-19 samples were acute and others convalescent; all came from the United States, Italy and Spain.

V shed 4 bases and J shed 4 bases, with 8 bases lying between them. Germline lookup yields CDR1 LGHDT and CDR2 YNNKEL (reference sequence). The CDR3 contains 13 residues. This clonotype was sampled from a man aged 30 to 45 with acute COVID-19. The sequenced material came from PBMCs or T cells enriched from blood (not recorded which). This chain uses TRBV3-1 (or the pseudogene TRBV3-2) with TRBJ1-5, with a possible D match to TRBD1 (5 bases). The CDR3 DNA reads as TGTGCCAGCAGCCCCCCAGGGAATCAGCCCCAGCATTTT. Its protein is CASSPPGNQPQHF.